This is a list of T cell receptor beta chains from one sample in a study of blood T cell repertoires in COVID-19. The repertoire was sequenced with immunoSEQ multiplex PCR; TCRdb's copy has only in-frame clones and lacks some. Among 65,000 to 95,000 clones listed, 70% to 75% were seen once. Source material: peripheral blood. These receptors were taken from a man in his forties or fifties with active or convalescent COVID-19. Both conserved end residues are part of each CDR3. The order of the fields is V gene, clone size, D gene, CDR3 length, J gene, CDR3 DNA, CDR3 protein. The D gene is left open where the match is weak. A clone size is listed for some rows: how often the clone was seen (once, few, many), or a class if it is expanded.

TRBV6-5	NA	NA	13	TRBJ2-7	TGTGCCAGCTCACGAGAGGGTTCCTACGAGCAGTACTTC	CASSREGSYEQYF
TRBV4-3	NA	NA	16	TRBJ1-6	TGCGCCAGCAGCCAAGATCGAGGGCAGCATAATTCACCCCTCCACTTT	CASSQDRGQHNSPLHF
TRBV6-5	NA	TRBD2	14	TRBJ2-7	TGTGCCAGCAGTTACTCGTCGGGGGGAGACGAGCAGTACTTC	CASSYSSGGDEQYF
TRBV19	NA	TRBD2	17	TRBJ2-5	TGTGCCAGTAGTCCAACGCTAGCGGGGGGGTCCCAAGAGACCCAGTACTTC	CASSPTLAGGSQETQYF
TRBV10-3	NA	NA	16	TRBJ1-6	TGTGCCATCAGTGATCAGGGTAGCTCCTATAATTCACCCCTCCACTTT	CAISDQGSSYNSPLHF
TRBV21-1	NA	NA	16	TRBJ2-6	TGTGCCAGCAGCAAAGTGCGCCTCTCTGGGGCCAACGTCCTGACTTTC	CASSKVRLSGANVLTF
TRBV3-1/TRBV3-2	few	NA	17	TRBJ2-3	TGTGCCAGCAGCCAAGAGAGGGGGTCGATGGGCACAGATACGCAGTATTTT	CASSQERGSMGTDTQYF
TRBV19	NA	NA	16	TRBJ2-6	TGTGCCAGTAGTCTAAGGACAGTCTCTGGGGCCAACGTCCTGACTTTC	CASSLRTVSGANVLTF
TRBV21-1	NA	NA	17	TRBJ1-5	TGTGCCAGCAGCAAAGTGACGCGGCAGGGGAGCAATCAGCCCCAGCATTTT	CASSKVTRQGSNQPQHF
TRBV27	NA	NA	16	TRBJ2-1	TGTGCCAGCAGTTTGACTGGATTCGGGTTTCCATATGAGCAGTTCTTC	CASSLTGFGFPYEQFF
TRBV5-4	few	NA	16	TRBJ1-1	TGTGCCAGCAGCCGAGAGGAACAGGAGATGAACACTGAAGCTTTCTTT	CASSREEQEMNTEAFF
TRBV12-3/TRBV12-4	NA	NA	13	TRBJ1-2	TGTGCCAGCGCCCGGACAGCCCTCGATGGCTACACCTTC	CASARTALDGYTF
TRBV5-8	NA	TRBD1	16	TRBJ1-5	TGTGCCAGCAGCGTGACCGGGACAGGGGGCGGTCAGCCCCAGCATTTT	CASSVTGTGGGQPQHF
TRBV18	few	TRBD2	16	TRBJ2-1	TGTGCCAGCTCACCTCTAGCGGGGAGAGGGCTCGATGAGCAGTTCTTC	CASSPLAGRGLDEQFF
TRBV24-1	NA	NA	12	TRBJ2-3	TGTGCCACCAGTTCAGTTACAGATACGCAGTATTTT	CATSSVTDTQYF
TRBV30	NA	TRBD1	14	TRBJ1-1	TGTGCCTGGATCGAACTGACAGGGTCGGGAGGGGCTTTCTTT	CAWIELTGSGGAFF
TRBV30	few	TRBD1	11	TRBJ1-2	TGTGCCGAGGGGGCAAATTATGGCTACACCTTC	CAEGANYGYTF
TRBV4-2	few	NA	17	TRBJ1-6	TGTGCCAGCAGCCCACAGGACGGTCACGCCTATAATTCACCCCTCCACTTT	CASSPQDGHAYNSPLHF
TRBV3-1/TRBV3-2	once	TRBD1	19	TRBJ2-2	TGTGCCAGCAGCCAAGAAAGAGGTTACAGGGGGTCGAACACCGGGGAGCTGTTTTTT	CASSQERGYRGSNTGELFF
TRBV5-1	NA	TRBD2	16	TRBJ2-3	TGCGCCAGCAGCCAGAAAGCGGGGGTTGGGACAGATACGCAGTATTTT	CASSQKAGVGTDTQYF
TRBV10-3	NA	NA	14	TRBJ1-4	TGTGCCATCAGTGAGGCGCCAGGGAATGAAAAACTGTTTTTT	CAISEAPGNEKLFF
TRBV5-4	NA	NA	14	TRBJ1-1	TGTGCCAGCAGCCTTGCTGTCACGGACACTGAAGCTTTCTTT	CASSLAVTDTEAFF
TRBV6-1	NA	TRBD1	17	TRBJ2-2	TGTGCCAGCAGTGGACAGGGGACCCCTGAGAACACCGGGGAGCTGTTTTTT	CASSGQGTPENTGELFF
TRBV7-2	NA	NA	14	TRBJ1-4	TGTGCCAGCAGCTTAGCCGTAGCTAATGAAAAACTGTTTTTT	CASSLAVANEKLFF
TRBV7-2	NA	NA	15	TRBJ2-7	TGTGCCAGCAGCTACTTAACCGGGACTCCCTACGAGCAGTACTTC	CASSYLTGTPYEQYF
TRBV20-1	NA	NA	13	TRBJ1-2	TGCAGTGCTAGTAGGGGCCCCAGCTATGGCTACACCTTC	CSASRGPSYGYTF
TRBV6-1	NA	TRBD2	16	TRBJ2-7	TGTGCCAGCAGTGGGACGGGACTAGCGGTCTCCTACGAGCAGTACTTC	CASSGTGLAVSYEQYF
TRBV6-4	many	TRBD2	15	TRBJ2-3	TGTGCCAGCAGTGAAAAGCGGGGGGGCACAGATACGCAGTATTTT	CASSEKRGGTDTQYF
TRBV14	few	TRBD1	21	TRBJ1-1	TGTGCCAGCAGCCCAGCAGTATACCGGGACAGGGGGCATAGGATGAACACTGAAGCTTTCTTT	CASSPAVYRDRGHRMNTEAFF
TRBV5-1	NA	TRBD2	13	TRBJ2-3	TGCGCCAGCGGGACTAGCGGCACAGATACGCAGTATTTT	CASGTSGTDTQYF
TRBV5-8	NA	NA	17	TRBJ2-6	TGTGCCAGCAGCCGAGCGGTGGCTACTTCTGGGGCCAACGTCCTGACTTTC	CASSRAVATSGANVLTF
TRBV5-6	once	NA	14	TRBJ1-2	TGTGCCAGCAGCCGGAGGAGCTCCAACTATGGCTACACCTTC	CASSRRSSNYGYTF
TRBV9	once	TRBD1	15	TRBJ1-1	TGTGCCAGCAGCGTAGCAGGACAGGGGAACACTGAAGCTTTCTTT	CASSVAGQGNTEAFF
TRBV12-3/TRBV12-4	NA	NA	13	TRBJ2-7	TGTGCCAGCGTGTCAGTCAGGGCGGGGGAGCAGTACTTC	CASVSVRAGEQYF
TRBV4-3	NA	NA	15	TRBJ2-1	TGCGCCAGCAGCCAAGGAGGGGGACTATACAATGAGCAGTTCTTC	CASSQGGGLYNEQFF
TRBV2	NA	TRBD2	16	TRBJ2-3	TGTGCCAGCAGTCCGCCGGGACTAGCGGGGGAGATGGCGCAGTATTTT	CASSPPGLAGEMAQYF
TRBV10-2	many	TRBD2	14	TRBJ2-3	TGCGCCAGATCGACTAGCTTGGTTCCAGATACGCAGTATTTT	CARSTSLVPDTQYF
TRBV11-3	once	NA	16	TRBJ1-2	TGTGCCAGCAGCTTAGAAGGCCCGGGAGGGGTTTATGGCTACACCTTC	CASSLEGPGGVYGYTF
TRBV5-1	NA	NA	16	TRBJ1-3	TGCGCCAGCAGCCCGACAGTGAGCCAGCTTGGAAACACCATATATTTT	CASSPTVSQLGNTIYF
TRBV6-5	NA	NA	14	TRBJ1-1	TGTGCCAGCAGAGATACAGACAAGAACACTGAAGCTTTCTTT	CASRDTDKNTEAFF
TRBV4-1	NA	NA	16	TRBJ1-5	TGCGCCAGCAGCCAAGCTGTCAGGGGACGGGATCAGCCCCAGCATTTT	CASSQAVRGRDQPQHF
TRBV19	NA	TRBD2	17	TRBJ2-1	TGTGCCAGTAGTTCCAATAGCGGGGGGGCAGACTACAATGAGCAGTTCTTC	CASSSNSGGADYNEQFF
TRBV3-1/TRBV3-2	NA	TRBD2	15	TRBJ2-3	TGTGCCAGCAGCCAAGTGAGCGGGGTCACAGATACGCAGTATTTT	CASSQVSGVTDTQYF
TRBV9	NA	NA	16	TRBJ2-2	TGTGCCAGCAGCACCCGGGAGACTTTGAACACCGGGGAGCTGTTTTTT	CASSTRETLNTGELFF
TRBV7-2	NA	TRBD2	16	TRBJ2-2	TGTGCCAGCAGCTTACTAGCGGGGGGGAACACCGGGGAGCTGTTTTTT	CASSLLAGGNTGELFF
TRBV3-1/TRBV3-2	NA	NA	14	TRBJ1-5	TGTGCCAGCAGCCAAGTCCCCGGGAATCAGCCCCAGCATTTT	CASSQVPGNQPQHF
TRBV6-2/TRBV6-3	NA	TRBD1	17	TRBJ1-5	TGTGCCAGCAGTTATCTTCGGACAGGTATCAGCAATCAGCCCCAGCATTTT	CASSYLRTGISNQPQHF
TRBV6-5	NA	NA	15	TRBJ1-6	TGTGCCAGCAGTCCCAGGGGACCTTCTAGTTCACCCCTCCACTTT	CASSPRGPSSSPLHF
TRBV6-6	NA	TRBD1	14	TRBJ1-2	TGTGCCAGCAGTTACCAGGACAGGCCGAATGGCTACACCTTC	CASSYQDRPNGYTF
TRBV3-1/TRBV3-2	NA	NA	15	TRBJ1-2	TGTGCCAGCAGCCAAGACCTCCTGGGAGGGAATGGCTACACCTTC	CASSQDLLGGNGYTF
TRBV29-1	NA	NA	13	TRBJ2-7	TGCAGCGTTGAAATGGTGCAGGGTTACGAGCAGTACTTC	CSVEMVQGYEQYF
TRBV29-1	once	NA	14	TRBJ1-2	TGCAGCGTAACCCCCGGGACTCTATTAGGCGGCTACACCTTC	CSVTPGTLLGGYTF
TRBV19	NA	NA	14	TRBJ2-2	TGTGCCAGTAGTTCCGGACTATTAACCGGGGAGCTGTTTTTT	CASSSGLLTGELFF
TRBV7-8	NA	NA	14	TRBJ1-5	TGTGCCAGCAGCTTAGGGCAGGGCAATCAGCCCCAGCATTTT	CASSLGQGNQPQHF
TRBV6-2/TRBV6-3	NA	TRBD2	12	TRBJ2-7	TGTGCCAGCAGTTACTCGATCGGGACTAGTGACTTC	CASSYSIGTSDF
TRBV12-5	NA	NA	15	TRBJ1-4	TGTGCTAGTGGTCCTGTAGGGGTTTTAGGTGAAAAACTGTTTTTT	CASGPVGVLGEKLFF
TRBV19	NA	TRBD1	15	TRBJ1-4	TGTGCCAGTAGTCCCGGGGCAGGGGGAGAGGAAAAACTGTTTTTT	CASSPGAGGEEKLFF
TRBV3-1/TRBV3-2	NA	TRBD1	16	TRBJ2-3	TGTGCCAGCAGCCATGGACAGGGGGGATCCACAGATACGCAGTATTTT	CASSHGQGGSTDTQYF